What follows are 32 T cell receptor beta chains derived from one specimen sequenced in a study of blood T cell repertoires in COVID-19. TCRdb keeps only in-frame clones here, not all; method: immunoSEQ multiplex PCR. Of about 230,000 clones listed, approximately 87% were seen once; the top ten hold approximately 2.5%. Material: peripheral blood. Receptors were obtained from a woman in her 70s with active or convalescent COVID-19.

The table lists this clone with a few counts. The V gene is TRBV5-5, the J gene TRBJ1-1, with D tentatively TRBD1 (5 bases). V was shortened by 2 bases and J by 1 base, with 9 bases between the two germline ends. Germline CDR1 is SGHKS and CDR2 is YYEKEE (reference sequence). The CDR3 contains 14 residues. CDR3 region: CASSFSRENTEAFF. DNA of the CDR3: TGTGCCAGCAGCTTTAGCAGGGAGAACACTGAAGCTTTCTTT.

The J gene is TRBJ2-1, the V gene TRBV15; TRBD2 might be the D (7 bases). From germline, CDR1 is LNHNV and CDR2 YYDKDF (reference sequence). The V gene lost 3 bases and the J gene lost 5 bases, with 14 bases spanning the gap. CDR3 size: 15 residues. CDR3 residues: CATSRGGGADNEQFF. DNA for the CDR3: TGTGCCACCAGCAGGGGAGGGGGGGCGGACAATGAGCAGTTCTTC.

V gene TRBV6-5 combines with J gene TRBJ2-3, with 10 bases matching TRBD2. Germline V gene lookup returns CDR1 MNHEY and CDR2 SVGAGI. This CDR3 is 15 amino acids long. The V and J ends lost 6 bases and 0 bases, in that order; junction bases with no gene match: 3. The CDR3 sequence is CASSSTSGSTDTQYF. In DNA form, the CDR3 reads TGTGCCAGCAGCTCGACTAGCGGGAGCACAGATACGCAGTATTTT.

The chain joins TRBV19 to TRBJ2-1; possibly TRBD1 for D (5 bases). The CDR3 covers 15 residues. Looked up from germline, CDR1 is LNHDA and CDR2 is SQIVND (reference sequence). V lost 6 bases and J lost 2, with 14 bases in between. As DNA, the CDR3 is TGTGCCAGTAGCCCGACAGAGATGGCCTACAATGAGCAGTTCTTC. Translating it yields CASSPTEMAYNEQFF. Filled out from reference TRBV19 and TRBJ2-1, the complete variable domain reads DGGITQSPKYLFRKEGQNVTLSCEQNLNHDAMYWYRQDPGQGLRLIYYSQIVNDFQKGDIAEGYSVSREKKESFPLTVTSAQKNPTAFYLCASSPTEMAYNEQFFGPGTRLTVL.

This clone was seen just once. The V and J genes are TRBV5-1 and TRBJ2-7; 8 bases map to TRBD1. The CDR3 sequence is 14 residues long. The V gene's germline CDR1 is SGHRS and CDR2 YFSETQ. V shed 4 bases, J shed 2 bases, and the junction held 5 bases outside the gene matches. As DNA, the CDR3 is TGCGCCAGCAGCGGCCGGACAGGGACCTACGAGCAGTACTTC. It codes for CASSGRTGTYEQYF.

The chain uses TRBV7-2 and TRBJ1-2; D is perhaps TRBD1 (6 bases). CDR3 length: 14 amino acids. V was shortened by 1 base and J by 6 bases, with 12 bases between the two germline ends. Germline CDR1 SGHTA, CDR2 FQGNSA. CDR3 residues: CASSLVARGDGYTF. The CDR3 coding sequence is TGTGCCAGCAGCTTAGTAGCCAGGGGCGATGGCTACACCTTC.

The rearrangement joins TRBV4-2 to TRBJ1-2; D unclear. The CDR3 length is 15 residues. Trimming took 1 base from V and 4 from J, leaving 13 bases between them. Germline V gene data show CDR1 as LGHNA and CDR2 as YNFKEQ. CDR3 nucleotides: TGTGCCAGCAGCCAAGCGGCGGGCAGTCCCTATGGCTACACCTTC. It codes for CASSQAAGSPYGYTF.

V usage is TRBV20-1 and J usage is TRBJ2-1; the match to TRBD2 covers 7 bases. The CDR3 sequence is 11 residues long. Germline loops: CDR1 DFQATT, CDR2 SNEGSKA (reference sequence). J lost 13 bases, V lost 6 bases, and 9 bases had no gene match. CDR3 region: CSADGRETQFF. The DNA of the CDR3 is TGCAGTGCCGACGGGCGGGAGACACAGTTCTTC.

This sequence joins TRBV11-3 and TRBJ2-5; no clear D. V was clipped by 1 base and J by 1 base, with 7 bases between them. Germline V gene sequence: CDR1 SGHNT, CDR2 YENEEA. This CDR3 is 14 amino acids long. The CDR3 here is CASSLVAFQETQYF. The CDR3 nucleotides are TGTGCCAGCAGCTTAGTAGCTTTCCAAGAGACCCAGTACTTC.

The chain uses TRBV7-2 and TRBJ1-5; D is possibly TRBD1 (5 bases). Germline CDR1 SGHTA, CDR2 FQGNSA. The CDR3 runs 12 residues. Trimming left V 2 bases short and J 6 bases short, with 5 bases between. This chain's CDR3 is CASSLQGQPQHF. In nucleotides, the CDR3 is TGTGCCAGCAGCTTACAGGGTCAGCCCCAGCATTTT.

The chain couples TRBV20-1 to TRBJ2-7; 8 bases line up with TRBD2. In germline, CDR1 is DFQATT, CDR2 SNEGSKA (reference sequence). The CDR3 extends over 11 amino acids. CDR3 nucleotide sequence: TGCAGCCCGGGGGGGGGTGACGAGCAGTACTTC. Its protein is CSPGGGDEQYF.

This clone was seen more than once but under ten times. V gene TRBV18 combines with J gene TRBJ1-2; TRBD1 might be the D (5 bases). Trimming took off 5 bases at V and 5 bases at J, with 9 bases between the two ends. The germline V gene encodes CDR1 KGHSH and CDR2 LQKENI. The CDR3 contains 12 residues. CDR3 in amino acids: CASSARDYGYTF. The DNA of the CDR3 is TGTGCCAGCTCAGCCAGGGATTATGGCTACACCTTC.

The CDR3 spells CSVVWVEPNEKLFF. The CDR3 DNA sequence: TGCAGCGTTGTTTGGGTGGAGCCCAATGAAAAACTGTTTTTT. V usage is TRBV29-1 and J usage is TRBJ1-4; D remains ambiguous. V was shortened by 4 bases and J by 5 bases, with 14 bases between the two germline ends. Germline V gene data show CDR1 as SQVTM and CDR2 as ANQGSEA. The CDR3 has 14 residues. Filled out from reference TRBV29-1 and TRBJ1-4, the complete variable domain reads SAVISQKPSRDICQRGTSLTIQCQVDSQVTMMFWYRQQPGQSLTLIATANQGSEATYESGFVIDKFPISRPNLTFSTLTVSNMSPEDSSIYLCSVVWVEPNEKLFFGSGTQLSVL.

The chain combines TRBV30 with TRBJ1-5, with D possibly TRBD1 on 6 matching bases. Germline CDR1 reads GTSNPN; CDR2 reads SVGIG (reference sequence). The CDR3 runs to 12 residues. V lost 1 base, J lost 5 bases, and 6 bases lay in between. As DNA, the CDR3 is TGTGCCTGGAGTGCAGGGGATCAGCCCCAGCATTTT. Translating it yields CAWSAGDQPQHF.

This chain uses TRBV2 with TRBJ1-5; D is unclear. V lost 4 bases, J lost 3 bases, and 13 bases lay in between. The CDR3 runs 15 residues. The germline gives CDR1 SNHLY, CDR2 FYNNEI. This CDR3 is CASSGPGGHNQPQHF. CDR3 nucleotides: TGTGCCAGCAGTGGTCCGGGAGGCCACAATCAGCCCCAGCATTTT.

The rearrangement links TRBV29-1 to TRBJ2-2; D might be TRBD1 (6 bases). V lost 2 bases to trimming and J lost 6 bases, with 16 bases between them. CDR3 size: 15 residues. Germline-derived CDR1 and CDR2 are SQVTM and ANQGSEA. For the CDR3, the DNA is TGCAGCGTTGAAAGGGCAGGGGTGGGCGCCGGGGAGCTGTTTTTT. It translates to CSVERAGVGAGELFF.

The CDR3 sequence: CASSETKTRGRAYEQYF. CDR3 DNA sequence: TGCGCCAGCAGTGAGACGAAGACCAGGGGGCGCGCCTACGAGCAGTACTTC. The V gene is TRBV10-2, the J gene TRBJ2-7; TRBD1 matches at 8 bases. Germline trimming cut 2 bases from V and 2 bases from J; bases unmatched to any gene: 11. In germline, CDR1 is WSHSY, CDR2 SAAADI. The CDR3 is made up of 17 amino acids.

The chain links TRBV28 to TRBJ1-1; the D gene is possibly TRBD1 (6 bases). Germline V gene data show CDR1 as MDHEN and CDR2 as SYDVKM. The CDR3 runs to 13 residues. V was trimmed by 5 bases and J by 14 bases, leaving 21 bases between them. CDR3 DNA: TGTGCCAGCAGTCCGCTGGCCCCCCGACAGGCCTTCTTT. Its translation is CASSPLAPRQAFF.

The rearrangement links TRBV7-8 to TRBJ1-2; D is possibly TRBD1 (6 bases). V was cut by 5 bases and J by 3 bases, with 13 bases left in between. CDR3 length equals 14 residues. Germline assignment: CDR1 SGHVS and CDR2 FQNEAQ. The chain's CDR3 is CASSAPDSDYGYTF. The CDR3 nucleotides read TGTGCCAGCAGCGCGCCGGACAGCGACTATGGCTACACCTTC.

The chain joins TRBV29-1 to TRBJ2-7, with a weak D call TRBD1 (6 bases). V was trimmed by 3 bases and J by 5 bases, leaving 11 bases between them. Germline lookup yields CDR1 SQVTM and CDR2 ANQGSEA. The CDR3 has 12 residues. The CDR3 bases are TGCAGCGTTGACCAGGGGACCGACGAGCAGTACTTC. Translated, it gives CSVDQGTDEQYF.

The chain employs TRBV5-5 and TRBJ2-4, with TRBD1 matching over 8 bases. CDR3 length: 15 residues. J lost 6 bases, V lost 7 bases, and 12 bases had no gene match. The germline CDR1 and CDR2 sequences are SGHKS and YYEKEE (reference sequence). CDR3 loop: CASGNAGTGINIQYF. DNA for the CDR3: TGTGCCAGCGGAAACGCCGGGACAGGAATAAACATTCAGTACTTC.

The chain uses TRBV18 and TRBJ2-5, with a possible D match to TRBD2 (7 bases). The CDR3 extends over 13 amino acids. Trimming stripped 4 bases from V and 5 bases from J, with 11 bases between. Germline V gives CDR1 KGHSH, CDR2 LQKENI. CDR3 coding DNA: TGTGCCAGCTCACAGCGGGACACGGAGACCCAGTACTTC. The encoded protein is CASSQRDTETQYF.

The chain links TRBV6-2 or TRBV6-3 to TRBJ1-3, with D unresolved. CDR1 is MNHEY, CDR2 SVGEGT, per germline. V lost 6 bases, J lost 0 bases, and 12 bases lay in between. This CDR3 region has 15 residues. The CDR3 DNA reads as TGTGCCAGCAGCGACCCGCGAGGCTCTGGAAACACCATATATTTT. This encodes CASSDPRGSGNTIYF.

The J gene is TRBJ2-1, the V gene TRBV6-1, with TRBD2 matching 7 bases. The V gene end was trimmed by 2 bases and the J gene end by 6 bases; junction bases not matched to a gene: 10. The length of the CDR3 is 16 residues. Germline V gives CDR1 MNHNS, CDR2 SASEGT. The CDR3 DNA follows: TGTGCCAGCAGTGAAACCGTGGGACTATCGGTCAATGAGCAGTTCTTC. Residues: CASSETVGLSVNEQFF.

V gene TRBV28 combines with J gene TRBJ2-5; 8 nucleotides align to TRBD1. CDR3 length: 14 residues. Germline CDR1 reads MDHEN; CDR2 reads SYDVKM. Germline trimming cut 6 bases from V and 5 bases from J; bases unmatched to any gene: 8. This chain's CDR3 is CASSLKQGVETQYF. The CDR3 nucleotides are TGTGCCAGCAGCCTGAAACAGGGGGTCGAGACCCAGTACTTC.

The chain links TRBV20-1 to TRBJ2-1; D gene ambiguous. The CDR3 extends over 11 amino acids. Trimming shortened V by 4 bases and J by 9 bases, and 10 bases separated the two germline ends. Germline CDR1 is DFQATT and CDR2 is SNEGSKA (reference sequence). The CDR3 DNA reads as TGCAGTGCTACTCCTAGATCTGAGCAGTTCTTC. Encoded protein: CSATPRSEQFF.

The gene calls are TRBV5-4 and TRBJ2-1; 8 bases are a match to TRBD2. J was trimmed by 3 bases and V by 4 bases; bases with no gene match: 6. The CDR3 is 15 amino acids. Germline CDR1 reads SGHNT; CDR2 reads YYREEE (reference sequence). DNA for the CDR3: TGTGCCAGCAGCGGGGGGCTAGCGGGCTACAATGAGCAGTTCTTC. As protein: CASSGGLAGYNEQFF.

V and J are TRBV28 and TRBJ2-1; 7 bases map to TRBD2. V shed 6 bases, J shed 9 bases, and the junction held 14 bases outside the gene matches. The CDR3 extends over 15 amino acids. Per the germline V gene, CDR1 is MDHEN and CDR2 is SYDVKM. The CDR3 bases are TGTGCCAGCAGCTGGGAGGGCCCTCCGTGGGGTGAGCAGTTCTTC. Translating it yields CASSWEGPPWGEQFF.

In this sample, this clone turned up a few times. The CDR3 bases are TGCAGCGTTGAACGGCCTGCGGGGGGGCACACTGAAGCTTTCTTT. This sequence encodes CSVERPAGGHTEAFF. The genes are TRBV29-1 and TRBJ1-1, with D perhaps matching TRBD1 (6 bases). In germline, CDR1 is SQVTM, CDR2 ANQGSEA. The V gene lost 2 bases and the J gene lost 3 bases, with 16 bases spanning the gap. This CDR3 has 15 amino acids. The full variable domain, its missing parts supplied by reference TRBV29-1 and TRBJ1-1, is SAVISQKPSRDICQRGTSLTIQCQVDSQVTMMFWYRQQPGQSLTLIATANQGSEATYESGFVIDKFPISRPNLTFSTLTVSNMSPEDSSIYLCSVERPAGGHTEAFFGQGTRLTVV.

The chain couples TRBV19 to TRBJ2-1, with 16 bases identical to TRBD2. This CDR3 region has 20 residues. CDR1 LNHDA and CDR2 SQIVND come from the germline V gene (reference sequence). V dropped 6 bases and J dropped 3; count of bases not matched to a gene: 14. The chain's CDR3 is CASSNSFGTSGRAHYNEQFF. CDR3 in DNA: TGTGCCAGTAGCAACTCTTTCGGGACTAGCGGGAGGGCCCACTACAATGAGCAGTTCTTC.

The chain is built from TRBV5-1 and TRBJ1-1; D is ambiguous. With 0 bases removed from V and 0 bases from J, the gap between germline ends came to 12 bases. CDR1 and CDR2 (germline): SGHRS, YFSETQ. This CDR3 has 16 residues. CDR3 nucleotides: TGCGCCAGCAGCTTGGTCGGCGGAGCGATGAACACTGAAGCTTTCTTT. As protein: CASSLVGGAMNTEAFF. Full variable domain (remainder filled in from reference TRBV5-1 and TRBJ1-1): KAGVTQTPRYLIKTRGQQVTLSCSPISGHRSVSWYQQTPGQGLQFLFEYFSETQRNKGNFPGRFSGRQFSNSRSEMNVSTLELGDSALYLCASSLVGGAMNTEAFFGQGTRLTVV.

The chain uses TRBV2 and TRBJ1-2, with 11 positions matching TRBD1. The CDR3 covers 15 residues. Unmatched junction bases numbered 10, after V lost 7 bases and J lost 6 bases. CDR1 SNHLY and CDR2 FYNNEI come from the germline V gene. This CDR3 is CASTFRWGQGDGYTF. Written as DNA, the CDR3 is TGTGCCAGCACCTTCAGGTGGGGACAGGGGGATGGCTACACCTTC.